Presented here are 21 T cell receptor beta chains from one specimen sequenced in a study of shared clonotypes between healthy human individuals. Measured with immunoSEQ multiplex PCR; TCRdb has only the in-frame clones, and not every one. Of roughly 1,100,000 clones in the sample, 60% to 80% were seen once. The sample taken for sequencing was memory CD4+ T cells sorted from blood. The subset is: CD45RA-negative fraction. These receptors were collected from a man younger than 35 in good health.

The rearrangement uses TRBV6-5 and TRBJ1-5; TRBD1 is a possible D gene (5 bases). Germline V gene lookup returns CDR1 MNHEY and CDR2 SVGAGI. The CDR3 spans 14 residues. The V end lost 6 bases, the J end lost 4 bases, and 13 bases lay between the germline ends. The CDR3 spells CASRSVGVNQPQHF. The CDR3 coding sequence is TGTGCCAGCAGGTCGGTAGGGGTAAATCAGCCCCAGCATTTT.

This chain links TRBV6-4 with TRBJ2-5; D possibly corresponds to TRBD2 (5 bases). V lost 5 bases and J lost 4, with 14 bases in between. The CDR3 extends over 14 amino acids. The germline CDR1 and CDR2 sequences are MRHNA and SNTAGT. CDR3 sequence reads: CASSTQTRGETQYF. In DNA, the CDR3 is TGTGCCAGCAGTACCCAGACCCGGGGAGAGACCCAGTACTTC.

The chain links TRBV30 to TRBJ2-2, with TRBD1 matching over 7 bases. This CDR3 is built from 12 residues. The V gene's germline CDR1 is GTSNPN and CDR2 SVGIG (reference sequence). Unmatched junction bases numbered 2, after V lost 5 bases and J lost 5 bases. Here the CDR3 reads CAWGGQTGELFF. CDR3 DNA: TGTGCCTGGGGGGGACAGACCGGGGAGCTGTTTTTT.

The chain has TRBV29-1 and TRBJ1-2; TRBD1 matches 8 bases. The V gene end was trimmed by 4 bases and the J gene end by 6 bases; junction bases not matched to a gene: 7. The V gene's germline CDR1 is SQVTM and CDR2 ANQGSEA. This CDR3 contains 13 residues. The CDR3: CSVVRTGTDGYTF. The CDR3 DNA follows: TGCAGCGTTGTAAGGACAGGGACTGATGGCTACACCTTC.

This clone was picked up one time. This sample includes further DNA sequences coding for the same CDR3. The rearrangement uses TRBV7-2 and TRBJ2-1; no clear D gene. The V and J ends lost 1 base and 4 bases respectively, with 8 bases between them. Per the germline V gene, CDR1 is SGHTA and CDR2 is FQGNSA. This CDR3 is 14 amino acids long. The CDR3: CASSLVSSYNEQFF. CDR3 sequence (DNA): TGTGCCAGCAGCTTAGTGTCGTCTTACAATGAGCAGTTCTTC.

The V call is TRBV19, the J call TRBJ1-3; D ambiguous. From germline, CDR1 is LNHDA and CDR2 SQIVND (reference sequence). The CDR3 consists of 15 residues. With 6 bases removed from V and 2 bases from J, the gap between germline ends came to 14 bases. In DNA form, the CDR3 reads TGTGCCAGTAGCGATCTAAGTGGACCTGGAAACACCATATATTTT. Its translation is CASSDLSGPGNTIYF.

The table lists this clone with many counts. V usage is TRBV5-5 and J usage is TRBJ1-1, with D tentatively TRBD1 (5 bases). The CDR3 sequence is 13 residues long. Trimming stripped 2 bases from V and 8 bases from J, with 13 bases between. Germline-derived CDR1 and CDR2 are SGHKS and YYEKEE (reference sequence). The CDR3 coding sequence is TGTGCCAGCAGCTTCTCGTCAGGGTTAGAAGCTTTCTTT. Protein product: CASSFSSGLEAFF.

V gene TRBV10-2 combines with J gene TRBJ2-1; TRBD2 aligns across 8 bases. Per the germline V gene, CDR1 is WSHSY and CDR2 is SAAADI. V shed 3 bases and J 8 bases; nucleotides not matched to a gene: 3. CDR3 length equals 13 residues. Written as DNA, the CDR3 is TGCGCCAGCAGTGACTCGGGAGGGGATGAGCAGTTCTTC. It is translated as CASSDSGGDEQFF.

This chain uses TRBV7-9 with TRBJ1-1; tentative D call: TRBD1 (5 bases). Per germline, CDR1 SEHNR and CDR2 FQNEAQ (reference sequence). Trimming stripped 3 bases from V and 3 bases from J, with 8 bases between. This CDR3 contains 13 residues. CDR3 sequence reads: CASSFKGDTEAFF. CDR3 sequence (DNA): TGTGCCAGCAGCTTTAAAGGGGACACTGAAGCTTTCTTT.

This chain connects TRBV7-6 to TRBJ2-7, with 9 bases lining up with TRBD1. The CDR3 sequence is 13 residues long. V shed 5 bases, J shed 6 bases, and the junction held 5 bases outside the gene matches. The germline gives CDR1 SGHVS, CDR2 FNYEAQ. CDR3 DNA: TGTGCCAGCAGCATTGGGACAGGGAGCGAGCAGTACTTC. Protein sequence: CASSIGTGSEQYF.

The chain is built from TRBV5-8 and TRBJ1-1, with 9 bases lining up with TRBD1. Germline V gene data show CDR1 as SGHTS and CDR2 as YDEGEE. After removal of 4 bases from V and 0 bases from J, the junction contained 7 bases not matched to a gene. The CDR3 is 16 amino acids. CDR3 coding DNA: TGTGCCAGCAGCATGTACAGGGGGCGGATGAACACTGAAGCTTTCTTT. This codes for CASSMYRGRMNTEAFF.

In its sample, this clone was seen once. The chain has TRBV15 and TRBJ2-7; D remains unclear. Trimming cost V 3 bases and J 4 bases, with 25 bases left between them. This CDR3 is 18 amino acids long. Germline loops: CDR1 LNHNV, CDR2 YYDKDF (reference sequence). CDR3 coding DNA: TGTGCCACCAGCAGCACCCCTGCTGAGGACCCGCCGGGTTACGAGCAGTACTTC. Amino acid sequence: CATSSTPAEDPPGYEQYF.

With respect to this clone: The sample carries other DNA sequences with the same CDR3. The chain recombines TRBV19 with TRBJ1-6; 8 nucleotides match TRBD1. The germline gives CDR1 LNHDA, CDR2 SQIVND (reference sequence). CDR3 length equals 14 residues. V was pared by 3 bases and J by 7 bases, with 2 bases of the junction left unmatched. The CDR3 DNA reads TGTGCCAGTAGTATCAACAGGGGGAATTCACCCCTCCACTTT. Its translation is CASSINRGNSPLHF.

The rearrangement joins TRBV27 to TRBJ1-5; tentatively, D is TRBD1 (6 bases). Germline assignment: CDR1 MNHEY and CDR2 SMNVEV (reference sequence). Trimming stripped 4 bases from V and 4 bases from J, with 17 bases between. This CDR3 is built from 16 residues. The CDR3 DNA reads as TGTGCCAGCAGTTCATTAGCAGGGGTATGGAATCAGCCCCAGCATTTT. Translating it yields CASSSLAGVWNQPQHF.

The table lists this clone with a few counts. J is TRBJ2-3 and V is TRBV5-4; D is unresolved. Germline V gene lookup returns CDR1 SGHNT and CDR2 YYREEE (reference sequence). CDR3 length: 14 residues. Trimming cost V 5 bases and J 2 bases, with 12 bases left between them. The CDR3 bases are TGTGCCAGCAGTTATGACGTGTCCACAGATACGCAGTATTTT. Residues: CASSYDVSTDTQYF. The entire variable domain, with the rest obtained from reference TRBV5-4 and TRBJ2-3, is as follows: ETGVTQSPTHLIKTRGQQVTLRCSSQSGHNTVSWYQQALGQGPQFIFQYYREEENGRGNFPPRFSGLQFPNYSSELNVNALELDDSALYLCASSYDVSTDTQYFGPGTRLTVL.

The chain has TRBV10-2 and TRBJ1-1; D not resolved. This CDR3 is 13 amino acids long. Germline V gene lookup returns CDR1 WSHSY and CDR2 SAAADI. Trimming removed 0 bases from V and 4 bases from J, with 6 bases in between. The CDR3 region is CASSESAATEAFF. The CDR3 DNA is TGCGCCAGCAGTGAGTCAGCCGCCACTGAAGCTTTCTTT.

This chain connects TRBV7-2 to TRBJ1-1; the D gene is possibly TRBD1 (5 bases). Germline V gene sequence: CDR1 SGHTA, CDR2 FQGNSA. V dropped 5 bases and J dropped 5 bases, with 15 bases sitting between them. The CDR3 contains 14 residues. This CDR3 is CASSPGTRFTEAFF. CDR3 bases: TGTGCCAGCAGCCCAGGGACCAGATTTACTGAAGCTTTCTTT.

The rearrangement uses TRBV6-1 and TRBJ1-2; D remains unclear. Germline loops: CDR1 MNHNS, CDR2 SASEGT. The CDR3 is 12 amino acids. Trimming left V 6 bases short and J 8 bases short, with 13 bases between. The CDR3 is CASRTPGGGYTF. CDR3 DNA: TGTGCCAGCAGGACCCCGGGCGGAGGCTACACCTTC.

V is TRBV2 and J is TRBJ2-3; D remains ambiguous. Germline V lookup: CDR1 SNHLY, CDR2 FYNNEI. The CDR3 is 15 amino acids. V was cut by 6 bases and J by 0 bases, with 13 bases left in between. As DNA, the CDR3 is TGTGCCAGCAGGCTTCTTGCCGTCAGCACAGATACGCAGTATTTT. This encodes CASRLLAVSTDTQYF.

This clone was observed a handful of times. The chain uses TRBV6-1 and TRBJ1-2; D unresolved. Germline loops: CDR1 MNHNS, CDR2 SASEGT. V lost 5 bases, J lost 8 bases, and 15 bases lay in between. CDR3 length equals 13 residues. CDR3 in DNA: TGTGCCAGCAGTCCAATGGAGATCGGAGGCTACACCTTC. Protein product: CASSPMEIGGYTF.

A few counts support this clone. J is TRBJ2-2 and V is TRBV5-1; D is unresolved. V was cut by 1 base and J by 5 bases, with 9 bases left in between. This CDR3 is 14 amino acids long. Germline V gene sequence: CDR1 SGHRS, CDR2 YFSETQ. CDR3 in amino acids: CASSLLVGTGELFF. DNA for the CDR3: TGCGCCAGCAGCTTGTTGGTTGGTACCGGGGAGCTGTTTTTT.